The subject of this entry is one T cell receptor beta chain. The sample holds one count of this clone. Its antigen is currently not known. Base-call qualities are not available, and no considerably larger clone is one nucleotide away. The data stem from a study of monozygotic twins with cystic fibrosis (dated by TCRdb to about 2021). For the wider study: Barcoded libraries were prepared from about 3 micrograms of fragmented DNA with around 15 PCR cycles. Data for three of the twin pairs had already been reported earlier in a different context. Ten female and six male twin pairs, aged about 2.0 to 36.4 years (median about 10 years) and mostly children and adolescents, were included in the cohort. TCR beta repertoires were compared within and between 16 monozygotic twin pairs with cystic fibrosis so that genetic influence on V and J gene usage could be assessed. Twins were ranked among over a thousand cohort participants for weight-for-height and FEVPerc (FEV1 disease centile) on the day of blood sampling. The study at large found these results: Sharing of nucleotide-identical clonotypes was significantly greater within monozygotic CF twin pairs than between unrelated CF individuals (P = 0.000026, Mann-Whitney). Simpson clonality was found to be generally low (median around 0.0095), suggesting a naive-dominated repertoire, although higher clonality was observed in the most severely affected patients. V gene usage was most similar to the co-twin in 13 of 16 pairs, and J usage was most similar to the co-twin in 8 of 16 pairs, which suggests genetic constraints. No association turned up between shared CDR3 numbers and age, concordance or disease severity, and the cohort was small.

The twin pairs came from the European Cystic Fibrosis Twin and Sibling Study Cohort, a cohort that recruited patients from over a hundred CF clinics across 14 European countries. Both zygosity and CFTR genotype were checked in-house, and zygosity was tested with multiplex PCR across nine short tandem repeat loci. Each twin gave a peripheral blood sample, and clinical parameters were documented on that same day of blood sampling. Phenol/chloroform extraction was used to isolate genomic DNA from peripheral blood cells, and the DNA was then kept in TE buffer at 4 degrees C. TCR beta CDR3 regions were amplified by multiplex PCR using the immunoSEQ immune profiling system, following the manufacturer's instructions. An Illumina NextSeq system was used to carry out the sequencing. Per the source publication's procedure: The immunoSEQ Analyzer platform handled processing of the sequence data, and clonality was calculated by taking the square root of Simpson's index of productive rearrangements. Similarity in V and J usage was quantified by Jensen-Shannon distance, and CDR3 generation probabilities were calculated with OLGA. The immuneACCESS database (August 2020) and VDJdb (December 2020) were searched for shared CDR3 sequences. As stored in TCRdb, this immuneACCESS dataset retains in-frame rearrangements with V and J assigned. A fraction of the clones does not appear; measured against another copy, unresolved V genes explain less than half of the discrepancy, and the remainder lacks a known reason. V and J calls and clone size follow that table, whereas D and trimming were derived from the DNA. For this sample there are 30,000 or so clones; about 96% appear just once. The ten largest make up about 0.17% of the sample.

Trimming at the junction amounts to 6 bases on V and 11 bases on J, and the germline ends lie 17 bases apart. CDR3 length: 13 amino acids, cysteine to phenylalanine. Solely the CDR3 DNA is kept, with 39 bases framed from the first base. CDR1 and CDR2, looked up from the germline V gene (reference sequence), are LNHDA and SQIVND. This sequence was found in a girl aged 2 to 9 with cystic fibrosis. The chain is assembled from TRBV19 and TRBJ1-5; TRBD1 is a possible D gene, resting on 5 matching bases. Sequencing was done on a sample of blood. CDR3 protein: CASRRQGGSAQHF. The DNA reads TGTGCCAGTAGGAGGCAGGGAGGTTCTGCCCAGCATTTT.